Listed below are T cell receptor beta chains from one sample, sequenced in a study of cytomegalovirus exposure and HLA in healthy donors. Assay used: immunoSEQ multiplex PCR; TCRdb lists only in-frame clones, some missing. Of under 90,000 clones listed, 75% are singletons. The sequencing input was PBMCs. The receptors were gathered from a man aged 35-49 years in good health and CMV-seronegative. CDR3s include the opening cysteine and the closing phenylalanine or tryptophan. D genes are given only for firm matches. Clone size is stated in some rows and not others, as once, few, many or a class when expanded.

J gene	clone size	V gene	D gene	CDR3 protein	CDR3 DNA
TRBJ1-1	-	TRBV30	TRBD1	CAWSAGDRGREAFF	TGTGCCTGGAGTGCCGGGGACAGGGGGCGAGAAGCTTTCTTT
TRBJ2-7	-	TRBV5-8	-	CASSLSRAHEQYF	TGTGCCAGCAGCTTGTCCAGGGCTCACGAGCAGTACTTC
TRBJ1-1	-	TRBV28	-	CASSRLGRTEAFF	TGTGCCAGCAGTAGACTAGGGAGGACTGAAGCTTTCTTT
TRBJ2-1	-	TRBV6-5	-	CASSYSASSYNEQFF	TGTGCCAGCAGCTATAGCGCCTCCTCCTACAATGAGCAGTTCTTC
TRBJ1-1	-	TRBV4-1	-	CASSQGLLNTEAFF	TGCGCCAGCAGCCAAGGCCTATTGAACACTGAAGCTTTCTTT
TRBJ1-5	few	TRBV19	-	CASRLGQLNQPQHF	TGTGCCAGTAGACTAGGACAGCTCAATCAGCCCCAGCATTTT
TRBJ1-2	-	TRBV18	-	CASSPQLRTQGFLVYGYTF	TGTGCCAGCTCACCTCAACTTAGGACCCAGGGCTTCTTAGTTTATGGCTACACCTTC
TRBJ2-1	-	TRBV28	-	CASSRRGIDEQFF	TGTGCCAGCAGTAGGCGGGGAATCGATGAGCAGTTCTTC
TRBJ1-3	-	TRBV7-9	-	CASSTRSGNTIYF	TGTGCCAGCAGCACCCGGAGTGGAAACACCATATATTTT
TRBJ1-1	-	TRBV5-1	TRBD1	CASTRTGGESEAFF	TGCGCCAGCACCCGGACAGGGGGCGAGTCTGAAGCTTTCTTT
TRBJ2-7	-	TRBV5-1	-	CASSLGQNAVYF	TGCGCCAGCAGCTTGGGACAGAATGCGGTGTACTTC
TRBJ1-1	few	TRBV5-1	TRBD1	CASSLVRQGGSIEAFF	TGCGCCAGCAGCTTGGTACGACAGGGTGGGTCCATTGAAGCTTTCTTT
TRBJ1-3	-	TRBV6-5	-	CASSYSPEHSGNTIYF	TGTGCCAGCAGTTACTCTCCCGAGCACTCTGGAAACACCATATATTTT
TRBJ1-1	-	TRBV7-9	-	CASSKGRGNMNTEAFF	TGTGCCAGCAGCAAAGGACGGGGGAATATGAACACTGAAGCTTTCTTT
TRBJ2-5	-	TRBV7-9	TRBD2	CASSSPGLQETQYF	TGTGCCAGCAGCTCCCCGGGACTACAAGAGACCCAGTACTTC
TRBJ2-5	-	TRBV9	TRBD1	CASSGDRGQETQYF	TGTGCCAGCAGCGGAGACAGGGGGCAAGAGACCCAGTACTTC
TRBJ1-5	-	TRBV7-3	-	CASSLSGGQPQHF	TGTGCCAGCAGCTTATCCGGGGGGCAGCCCCAGCATTTT
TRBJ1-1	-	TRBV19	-	CGPSSEAFF	TGTGGCCCAAGTAGTGAAGCTTTCTTT
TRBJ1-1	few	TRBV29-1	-	CSVGGTVNTEAFF	TGCAGCGTCGGGGGGACGGTAAACACTGAAGCTTTCTTT
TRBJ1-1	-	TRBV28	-	CASSLTGGTKTAFF	TGTGCCAGCAGCCTCACGGGGGGTACTAAAACAGCTTTCTTT
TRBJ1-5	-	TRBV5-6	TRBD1	CASSIRDRDSNQPQHF	TGTGCCAGCAGCATCCGGGACAGGGACAGCAATCAGCCCCAGCATTTT
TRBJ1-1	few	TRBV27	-	CASSLFAGGNTEAFF	TGTGCCAGCAGTTTATTCGCGGGGGGGAACACTGAAGCTTTCTTT
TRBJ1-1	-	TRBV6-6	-	CASSYGVVSPNTEAFF	TGTGCCAGCAGTTACGGAGTTGTCAGCCCGAACACTGAAGCTTTCTTT
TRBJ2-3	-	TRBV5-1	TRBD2	CASSQGLAGLPPDTQYF	TGCGCCAGCAGCCAAGGACTAGCGGGTCTGCCCCCAGATACGCAGTATTTT
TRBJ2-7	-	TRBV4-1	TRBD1	CASSPPGQGAYEQYF	TGCGCCAGCAGCCCTCCGGGACAGGGAGCCTACGAGCAGTACTTC
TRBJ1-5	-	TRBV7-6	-	CASSLQGGGNNQPQHF	TGTGCCAGCAGCCTACAGGGTGGGGGAAACAATCAGCCCCAGCATTTT
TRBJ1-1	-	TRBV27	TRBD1	CASSFQGQRGTEAFF	TGTGCCAGCAGTTTTCAGGGACAGCGGGGGACTGAAGCTTTCTTT
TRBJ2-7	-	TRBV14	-	CASSQVAGASSEQYF	TGTGCCAGCAGCCAAGTGGCGGGGGCAAGTAGCGAGCAGTACTTC
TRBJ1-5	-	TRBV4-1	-	CASSQDPRRADNQPQHF	TGCGCCAGCAGCCAAGATCCTCGCAGGGCCGACAATCAGCCCCAGCATTTT
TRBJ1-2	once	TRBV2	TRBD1	CASSRGQGWGYTF	TGTGCCAGCAGTCGCGGACAGGGGTGGGGCTACACCTTC
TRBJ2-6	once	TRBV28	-	CASRTDRTYSGANVLTF	TGTGCCAGCAGAACTGACAGAACCTACTCTGGGGCCAACGTCCTGACTTTC
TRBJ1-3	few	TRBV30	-	CAWTLGRGNTIYF	TGTGCCTGGACGTTGGGGAGAGGAAACACCATATATTTT
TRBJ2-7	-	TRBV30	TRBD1	CACSGTGVYEQYF	TGTGCCTGTTCTGGGACAGGGGTCTACGAGCAGTACTTC
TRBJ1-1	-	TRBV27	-	CASRFGHKMNTEAFF	TGTGCCAGCCGTTTTGGTCACAAGATGAACACTGAAGCTTTCTTT
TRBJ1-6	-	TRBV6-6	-	CASIGLQNNSPLHF	TGTGCCAGCATTGGGTTACAGAATAATTCACCCCTCCACTTT
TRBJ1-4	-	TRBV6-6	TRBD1	CASSHDRVGNEKLFF	TGTGCCAGCAGTCACGACAGGGTTGGGAATGAAAAACTGTTTTTT
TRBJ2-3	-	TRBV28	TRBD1	CASSRDRVTDTQYF	TGTGCCAGCAGTAGGGACAGAGTCACAGATACGCAGTATTTT
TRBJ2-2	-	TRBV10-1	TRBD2	CASSAGGGTGELFF	TGCGCCAGCAGCGCCGGGGGGGGCACCGGGGAGCTGTTTTTT
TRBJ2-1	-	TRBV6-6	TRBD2	CASSPGLGAGNEQFF	TGTGCCAGCAGTCCTGGACTAGGTGCCGGCAATGAGCAGTTCTTC
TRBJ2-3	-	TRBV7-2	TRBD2	CASSLGDLAGARTDTQYF	TGTGCCAGCAGCCTTGGGGACCTAGCGGGGGCGCGCACAGATACGCAGTATTTT
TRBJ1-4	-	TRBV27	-	CASRLGLATNEKLFF	TGTGCCAGCAGACTCGGACTCGCAACTAATGAAAAACTGTTTTTT
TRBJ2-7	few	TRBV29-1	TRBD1	CSVRTGRSYEQYF	TGCAGCGTGAGGACAGGGAGATCCTACGAGCAGTACTTC
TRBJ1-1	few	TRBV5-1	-	CASSLAGGLENTEAFF	TGCGCCAGCAGCTTGGCCGGGGGACTTGAGAACACTGAAGCTTTCTTT
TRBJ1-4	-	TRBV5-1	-	CASSLGGRGTNEKLFF	TGCGCCAGCAGCTTGGGTGGACGGGGAACTAATGAAAAACTGTTTTTT
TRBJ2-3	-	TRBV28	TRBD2	CAASGSDTQYF	TGTGCCGCCAGCGGGAGTGATACGCAGTATTTT
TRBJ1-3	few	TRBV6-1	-	CASSEGRAGNTIYF	TGTGCCAGCAGTGAAGGGAGGGCTGGAAACACCATATATTTT
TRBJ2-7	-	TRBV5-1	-	CASSLAGDSHEQYF	TGCGCCAGCAGCTTGGCGGGTGATTCCCACGAGCAGTACTTC
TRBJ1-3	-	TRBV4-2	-	CASSQGKSGTIYF	TGTGCCAGCAGCCAAGGGAAGAGCGGCACCATATATTTT
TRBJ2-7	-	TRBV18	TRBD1	CASSTGTDYEQYF	TGTGCCAGCTCAACCGGGACAGACTACGAGCAGTACTTC
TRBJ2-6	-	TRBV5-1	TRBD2	CASSGGLAGGPAGANVLTF	TGCGCCAGCAGCGGGGGACTAGCGGGAGGGCCGGCTGGGGCCAACGTCCTGACTTTC
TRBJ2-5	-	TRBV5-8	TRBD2	CASSAGLAGGYQETQYF	TGTGCCAGCAGCGCGGGACTAGCGGGGGGGTACCAAGAGACCCAGTACTTC
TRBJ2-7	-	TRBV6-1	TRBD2	CASSGLAGVGEQYF	TGTGCCAGCAGTGGACTAGCGGGAGTCGGGGAGCAGTACTTC
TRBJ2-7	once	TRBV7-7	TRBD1	CASSLGPLRQGTNEQYF	TGTGCTAGCAGCTTAGGCCCTTTGCGACAGGGTACGAACGAGCAGTACTTC